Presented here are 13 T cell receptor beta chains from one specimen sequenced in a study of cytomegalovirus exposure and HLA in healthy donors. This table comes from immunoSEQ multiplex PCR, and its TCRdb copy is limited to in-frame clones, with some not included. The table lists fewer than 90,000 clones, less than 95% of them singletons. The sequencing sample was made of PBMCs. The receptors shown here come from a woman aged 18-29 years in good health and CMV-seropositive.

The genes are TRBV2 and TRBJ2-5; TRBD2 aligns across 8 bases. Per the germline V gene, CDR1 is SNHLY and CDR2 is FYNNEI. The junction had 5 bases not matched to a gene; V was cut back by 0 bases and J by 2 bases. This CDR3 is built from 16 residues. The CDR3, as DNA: TGTGCCAGCAGTGAAGCCAGTCGCGGGGGGCAAGAGACCCAGTACTTC. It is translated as CASSEASRGGQETQYF.

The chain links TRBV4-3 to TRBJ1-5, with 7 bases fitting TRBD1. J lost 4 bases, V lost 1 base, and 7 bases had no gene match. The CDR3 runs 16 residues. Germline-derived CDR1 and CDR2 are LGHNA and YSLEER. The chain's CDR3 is CASSQAAGGSNQPQHF. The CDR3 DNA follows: TGCGCCAGCAGCCAAGCCGCAGGGGGAAGTAATCAGCCCCAGCATTTT.

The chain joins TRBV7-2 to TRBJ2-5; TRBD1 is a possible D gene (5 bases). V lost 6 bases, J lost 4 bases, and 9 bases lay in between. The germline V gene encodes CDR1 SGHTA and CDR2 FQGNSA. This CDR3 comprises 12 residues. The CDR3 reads CASRPRGETQYF. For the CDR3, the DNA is TGTGCCAGCAGACCTAGGGGAGAGACCCAGTACTTC.

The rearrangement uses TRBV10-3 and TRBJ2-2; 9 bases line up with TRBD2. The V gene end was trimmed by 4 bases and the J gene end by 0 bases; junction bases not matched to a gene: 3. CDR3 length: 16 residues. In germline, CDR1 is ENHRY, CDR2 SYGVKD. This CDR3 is CAISVLAGANTGELFF. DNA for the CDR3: TGTGCCATCAGTGTACTAGCGGGCGCGAACACCGGGGAGCTGTTTTTT.

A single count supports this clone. The CDR3 protein is CASSDFPNSYSPLHF. The CDR3 region has the DNA TGTGCCAGCAGTGATTTCCCAAACAGTTATTCACCCCTCCACTTT. The chain is built from TRBV6-1 and TRBJ1-6; D is ambiguous. The CDR3 runs 15 residues. V lost 3 bases, J lost 8 bases, and 14 bases lay in between. Germline V gene sequence: CDR1 MNHNS, CDR2 SASEGT.

The CDR3 nucleotides read TGTGCCAGCAGGTCCGGGACAGGGGGCTTCACTGAAGCTTTCTTT. Translating gives CASRSGTGGFTEAFF. V and J are TRBV25-1 and TRBJ1-1; 12 bases map to TRBD1. The CDR3 runs 15 residues. J gave up 4 bases and V 6 bases, and 6 bases lay outside the gene matches. Germline values: CDR1 MGHDK, CDR2 SYGVNS.

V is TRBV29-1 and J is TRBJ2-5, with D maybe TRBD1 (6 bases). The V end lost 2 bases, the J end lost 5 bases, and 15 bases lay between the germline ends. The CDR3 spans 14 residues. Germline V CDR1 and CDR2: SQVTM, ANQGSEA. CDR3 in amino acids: CSVEKGTGYETQYF. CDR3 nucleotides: TGCAGCGTTGAAAAGGGTACAGGGTACGAGACCCAGTACTTC.

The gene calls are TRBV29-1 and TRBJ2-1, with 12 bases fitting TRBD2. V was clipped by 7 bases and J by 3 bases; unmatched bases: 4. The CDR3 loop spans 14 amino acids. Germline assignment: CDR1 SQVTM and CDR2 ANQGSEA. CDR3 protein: CSGGLAGLYNEQFF. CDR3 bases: TGCAGCGGTGGACTAGCGGGACTCTACAATGAGCAGTTCTTC.

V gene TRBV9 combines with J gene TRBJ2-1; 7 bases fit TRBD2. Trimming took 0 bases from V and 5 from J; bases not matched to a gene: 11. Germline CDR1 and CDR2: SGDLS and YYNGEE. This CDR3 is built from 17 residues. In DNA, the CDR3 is TGTGCCAGCAGCGTAGGCGGAAAGCGGGGCTACCACAATGAGCAGTTCTTC. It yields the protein CASSVGGKRGYHNEQFF.

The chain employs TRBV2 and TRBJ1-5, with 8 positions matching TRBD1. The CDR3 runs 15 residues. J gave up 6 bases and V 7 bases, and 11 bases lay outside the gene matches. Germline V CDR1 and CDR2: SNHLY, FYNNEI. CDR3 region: CASIYDRGNGQPQHF. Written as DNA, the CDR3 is TGTGCCAGCATTTACGACAGGGGAAACGGTCAGCCCCAGCATTTT.

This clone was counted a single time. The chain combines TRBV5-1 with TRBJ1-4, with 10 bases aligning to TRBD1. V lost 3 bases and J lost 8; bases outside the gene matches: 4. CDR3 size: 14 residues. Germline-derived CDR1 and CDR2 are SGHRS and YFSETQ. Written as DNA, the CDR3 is TGCGCCAGCAGCTCGGGACAGGGGAGCGAAAAACTGTTTTTT. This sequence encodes CASSSGQGSEKLFF.

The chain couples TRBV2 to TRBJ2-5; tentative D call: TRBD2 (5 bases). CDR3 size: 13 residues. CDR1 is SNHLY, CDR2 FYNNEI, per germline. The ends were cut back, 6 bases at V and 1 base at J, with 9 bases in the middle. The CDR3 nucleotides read TGTGCCAGCAGGCGAGGACTCCAAGAGACCCAGTACTTC. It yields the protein CASRRGLQETQYF.

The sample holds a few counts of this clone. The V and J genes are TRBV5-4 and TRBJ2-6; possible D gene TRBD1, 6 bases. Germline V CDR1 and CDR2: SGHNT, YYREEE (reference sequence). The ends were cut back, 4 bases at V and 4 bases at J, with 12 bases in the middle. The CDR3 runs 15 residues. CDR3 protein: CASSIGQMGANVLTF. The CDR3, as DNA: TGTGCCAGCAGCATAGGACAGATGGGGGCCAACGTCCTGACTTTC.